The 25 T cell receptor beta chains presented below share a single source sample, sequenced in a study of control samples from healthy donors and cancer patients. Clones were read by immunoSEQ multiplex PCR, and TCRdb kept only the in-frame ones, dropping some. The data contain around 95,000 clones, around 81% of them seen just once; the ten biggest clones take up 19%. The sample consisted of blood. All receptors come from a man aged 25 to 40 in good health.

The chain carries TRBV6-4 and TRBJ1-1, with TRBD1 as a possible D gene (5 bases). This CDR3 has 13 amino acids. In germline, CDR1 is MRHNA, CDR2 SNTAGT. The V gene lost 6 bases and the J gene lost 1 base, with 9 bases spanning the gap. CDR3 residues: CASRSGPNTEAFF. The CDR3 region has the DNA TGTGCCAGCAGATCGGGACCGAACACTGAAGCTTTCTTT.

V gene TRBV18 combines with J gene TRBJ2-3, with D possibly being TRBD1 (6 bases). CDR3 length: 17 residues. The V end was cut by 2 bases, the J end by 2 bases, with 17 bases between. CDR1 KGHSH and CDR2 LQKENI come from the germline V gene. This CDR3 reads CASSPGSPGVFTDTQYF. CDR3 sequence (DNA): TGTGCCAGCTCACCAGGGTCCCCAGGGGTATTCACAGATACGCAGTATTTT. Full variable domain (outside the CDR3, taken from reference TRBV18 and TRBJ2-3): NAGVMQNPRHLVRRRGQEARLRCSPMKGHSHVYWYRQLPEEGLKFMVYLQKENIIDESGMPKERFSAEFPKEGPSILRIQQVVRGDSAAYFCASSPGSPGVFTDTQYFGPGTRLTVL.

A word on this clone: This sample includes further DNA sequences coding for the same CDR3. V is TRBV30 and J is TRBJ1-2, with D perhaps matching TRBD1 (6 bases). Trimming shortened V by 1 base and J by 4 bases, and 7 bases separated the two germline ends. The CDR3 is made up of 12 amino acids. Germline loops: CDR1 GTSNPN, CDR2 SVGIG (reference sequence). The CDR3 DNA sequence: TGTGCCTGGAGTGGAGGGGGCTATGGCTACACCTTC. Protein: CAWSGGGYGYTF.

This clone was observed a handful of times. V and J are TRBV10-3 and TRBJ1-2; 8 nucleotides agree with TRBD1. V dropped 5 bases and J dropped 8; count of bases not matched to a gene: 7. Per the germline V gene, CDR1 is ENHRY and CDR2 is SYGVKD. The CDR3 length is 13 residues. CDR3 in amino acids: CAISSTGVGGYTF. DNA of the CDR3: TGTGCCATCAGTTCGACAGGGGTAGGCGGCTACACCTTC.

The rearrangement joins TRBV5-1 to TRBJ2-5, with TRBD1 matching over 9 bases. The CDR3 length is 14 residues. The V gene's germline CDR1 is SGHRS and CDR2 YFSETQ. V lost 2 bases, J lost 5 bases, and 4 bases stayed unmatched. The DNA for the CDR3 is TGCGCCAGCAGCTTCACAGGGGGCAGTGAGACCCAGTACTTC. Protein product: CASSFTGGSETQYF.

CDR3 bases: TGCGCCAGCAGTAAACATCAGAACACTGAAGCTTTCTTT. Residues: CASSKHQNTEAFF. J is TRBJ1-1 and V is TRBV10-2; D gene ambiguous. Trimming left V 5 bases short and J 1 base short, with 8 bases between. The length of the CDR3 is 13 residues. Per germline, CDR1 WSHSY and CDR2 SAAADI.

This clone has only one observation. The V and J genes are TRBV4-1 and TRBJ2-7; TRBD1 matches 7 bases. The CDR3 loop spans 17 amino acids. CDR1 MGHRA and CDR2 YSYEKL come from the germline V gene. The ends lost 3 bases at V and 3 bases at J; junction bases unmatched: 14. The CDR3 region has the DNA TGCGCCAGCAGCCAGGGACAGTTCCGGGACGCGGGCTACGAGCAGTACTTC. It codes for CASSQGQFRDAGYEQYF.

The CDR3 DNA is TGCGCCAGCAGCACCGTCGGGGTCACCGGGGAGCTGTTTTTT. Translating it yields CASSTVGVTGELFF. The chain is built from TRBV5-1 and TRBJ2-2; possible D gene TRBD2, 5 bases. The CDR3 length is 14 residues. Germline CDR1 and CDR2: SGHRS and YFSETQ. V was clipped by 4 bases and J by 4 bases, with 11 bases between them.

The chain couples TRBV28 to TRBJ1-5; 8 bases are shared with TRBD1. The J segment lost 4 bases and the V segment lost 2 bases, leaving 7 bases of the junction unmatched. The CDR3 totals 16 residues. Germline CDR1 is MDHEN and CDR2 is SYDVKM. The CDR3 DNA reads as TGTGCCAGCAGTTTAACGGCGGACAGGGTGAATCAGCCCCAGCATTTT. It is translated as CASSLTADRVNQPQHF.

The CDR3 DNA follows: TGTGCCAGCAGCGACAGGGGACACTCCTACGAGCAGTACTTC. The encoded protein is CASSDRGHSYEQYF. This chain uses TRBV6-5 with TRBJ2-7; the match to TRBD1 covers 8 bases. Germline-derived CDR1 and CDR2 are MNHEY and SVGAGI. The CDR3 covers 14 residues. Trimming took 6 bases from V and 0 from J; bases not matched to a gene: 4.

The J gene is TRBJ1-1, the V gene TRBV12-5; no clear D gene. The CDR3 is 14 amino acids. CDR1 and CDR2 (germline): LGHNT, FRNRAP. The V and J ends lost 2 bases and 1 base respectively, with 8 bases between them. CDR3 amino acids: CASGLSWENTEAFF. CDR3 in DNA: TGTGCTAGTGGTTTGTCTTGGGAGAACACTGAAGCTTTCTTT.

The chain joins TRBV7-2 to TRBJ2-5; D gene unclear. Germline V gene sequence: CDR1 SGHTA, CDR2 FQGNSA. CDR3 size: 11 residues. V was trimmed by 3 bases and J by 5 bases, leaving 4 bases between them. The CDR3 is CASSFTETQYF. The CDR3 DNA is TGTGCCAGCAGCTTTACGGAGACCCAGTACTTC.

J is TRBJ1-1 and V is TRBV5-4, with unresolved D. Germline V gives CDR1 SGHNT, CDR2 YYREEE (reference sequence). This CDR3 comprises 15 residues. Trimming took 0 bases from V and 0 from J, leaving 9 bases between them. The CDR3 nucleotides are TGTGCCAGCAGCTTGGTCGGCAAAATGAACACTGAAGCTTTCTTT. Protein: CASSLVGKMNTEAFF.

The chain combines TRBV6-5 with TRBJ2-7; D is uncertain. V was shortened by 5 bases and J by 7 bases, with 12 bases between the two germline ends. This CDR3 has 12 amino acids. Germline V gene data show CDR1 as MNHEY and CDR2 as SVGAGI. The CDR3 protein is CASSKLGEEQYF. The DNA for the CDR3 is TGTGCCAGCAGTAAACTGGGTGAGGAGCAGTACTTC.

The chain joins TRBV2 to TRBJ2-1; perhaps D is TRBD1 or TRBD2 (6 bases each). The CDR3 extends over 17 amino acids. V lost 4 bases to trimming and J lost 0 bases, with 16 bases between them. Germline CDR1 is SNHLY and CDR2 is FYNNEI. This chain's CDR3 is CASSAPRRGSSYNEQFF. In DNA, the CDR3 is TGTGCCAGCAGTGCCCCCAGGAGGGGGAGCTCCTACAATGAGCAGTTCTTC.

V gene TRBV6-4 combines with J gene TRBJ2-1; TRBD2 might be the D (6 bases). The ends were cut back, 8 bases at V and 9 bases at J, with 17 bases in the middle. Germline V gives CDR1 MRHNA, CDR2 SNTAGT. This CDR3 is 13 amino acids long. CDR3 sequence: CASGLGGGSEQFF. The DNA of the CDR3 is TGTGCCAGCGGCTTGGGTGGGGGGTCTGAGCAGTTCTTC.

Note on this clone: One end of the junction varies from germline; a read error may be responsible. The CDR3 here is CASSEEGDRGLYSYEQYF. The CDR3 DNA follows: TGTGCCAGCAGCGAAGAGGGGGACAGGGGCCTATACTCCTACGAGCAGTACTTC. The chain links TRBV2 to TRBJ2-7, with 10 bases matching TRBD1. The germline V gene encodes CDR1 SNHLY and CDR2 FYNNEI. The CDR3 extends over 18 amino acids.

The V call is TRBV5-1, the J call TRBJ2-3, with TRBD1 identical over 8 bases. The length of the CDR3 is 15 residues. The J segment lost 4 bases and the V segment lost 0 bases, leaving 4 bases of the junction unmatched. CDR1 SGHRS and CDR2 YFSETQ come from the germline V gene. Written as DNA, the CDR3 is TGCGCCAGCAGCTTGGACAGGGGGAGTTCAGATACGCAGTATTTT. It specifies CASSLDRGSSDTQYF.

CDR3 sequence: CASSQGSGLGSPLHF. CDR3 DNA sequence: TGTGCCAGCAGCCAAGGTTCAGGGCTGGGTTCACCCCTCCACTTT. The J gene is TRBJ1-6, the V gene TRBV14, with a tentative D call TRBD1 (5 bases). This CDR3 has 15 residues. Germline values: CDR1 SGHDN, CDR2 FVKESK. Deletions cut 1 base from V and 9 bases from J, with 13 bases between.

The chain carries TRBV5-1 and TRBJ2-7; D unresolved. Trimming stripped 2 bases from V and 0 bases from J, with 15 bases between. The CDR3 spans 16 residues. CDR1 and CDR2 from the germline V gene are SGHRS and YFSETQ. DNA of the CDR3: TGCGCCAGCAGCTTCGAACCGCTTTTGAACTCCTACGAGCAGTACTTC. Its translation: CASSFEPLLNSYEQYF.

V is TRBV14 and J is TRBJ1-6; a weak D match, TRBD1 (5 bases). The V end lost 0 bases, the J end lost 7 bases, and 10 bases lay between the germline ends. The CDR3 covers 15 residues. In germline, CDR1 is SGHDN, CDR2 FVKESK. The DNA for the CDR3 is TGTGCCAGCAGCCAAGATGTGGGGGGGAATTCACCCCTCCACTTT. Translation gives CASSQDVGGNSPLHF.

This rearrangement joins TRBV5-1 to TRBJ2-1; D is unclear. The germline CDR1 and CDR2 sequences are SGHRS and YFSETQ. CDR3 length: 13 residues. The ends were cut back, 0 bases at V and 4 bases at J, with 5 bases in the middle. The CDR3 loop is CASSLASYNEQFF. CDR3 bases: TGCGCCAGCAGCTTGGCCAGTTACAATGAGCAGTTCTTC.

This clone came up once. V usage is TRBV21-1 and J usage is TRBJ1-1. TRBV21-1 is reported as a pseudogene. This CDR3 comprises 13 residues. The CDR3 region has the DNA TGTGCCGGCCAAAGGGGACTGAACACTGAAGCTTTCTTT. Translating gives CAGQRGLNTEAFF.

This clone is medium-sized in the sample. The chain recombines TRBV4-2 with TRBJ2-3; TRBD1 matches 11 bases. V was clipped by 1 base and J by 4 bases; unmatched bases: 4. CDR1 LGHNA and CDR2 YNFKEQ come from the germline V gene. The CDR3 covers 16 residues. CDR3 sequence reads: CASSQGSGQGADTQYF. CDR3 coding DNA: TGTGCCAGCAGCCAAGGGTCGGGACAGGGGGCAGATACGCAGTATTTT.

V usage is TRBV6-1 and J usage is TRBJ1-2; 7 bases agree with TRBD1. Germline V gives CDR1 MNHNS, CDR2 SASEGT. Germline trimming cut 2 bases from V and 5 bases from J; bases unmatched to any gene: 8. The CDR3 totals 15 residues. CDR3 protein: CASSEREGDRYGYTF. The DNA for the CDR3 is TGTGCCAGCAGTGAACGGGAGGGGGACAGATATGGCTACACCTTC.